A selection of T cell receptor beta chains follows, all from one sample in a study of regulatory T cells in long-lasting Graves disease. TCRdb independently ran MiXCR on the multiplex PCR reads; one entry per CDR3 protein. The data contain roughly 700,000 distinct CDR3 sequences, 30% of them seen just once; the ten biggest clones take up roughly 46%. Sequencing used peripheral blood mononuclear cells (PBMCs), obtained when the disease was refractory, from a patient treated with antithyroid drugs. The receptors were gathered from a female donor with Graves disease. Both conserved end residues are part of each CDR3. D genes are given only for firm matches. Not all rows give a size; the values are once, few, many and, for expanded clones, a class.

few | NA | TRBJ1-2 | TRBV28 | CASSLWEVRYGYTF | TGTGCCAGCAGTTTATGGGAGGTACGGTATGGCTACACCTTC
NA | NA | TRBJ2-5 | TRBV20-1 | CSARSPAGLQETQYF | TGCAGTGCTAGAAGCCCAGCAGGGCTCCAAGAGACCCAGTACTTC
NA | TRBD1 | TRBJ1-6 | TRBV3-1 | CASSSGQKESPLHF | TGTGCCAGCAGCTCGGGACAGAAGGAGTCACCCCTCCACTTT
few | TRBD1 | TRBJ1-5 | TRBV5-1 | CASSLGTGKGNQPQHF | TGCGCCAGCAGCTTAGGGACAGGGAAAGGCAATCAGCCCCAGCATTTT
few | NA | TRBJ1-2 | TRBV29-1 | CSVASTEFYGYTF | TGCAGCGTTGCGTCGACAGAATTCTATGGCTACACCTTC
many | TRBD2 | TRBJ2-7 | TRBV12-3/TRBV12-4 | CASSATSGSYEQYF | TGTGCCAGCAGTGCCACTAGCGGGAGCTACGAGCAGTACTTC
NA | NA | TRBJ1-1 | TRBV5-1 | CASSTQGRNTEAFF | TGCGCCAGCAGCACACAGGGTCGGAACACTGAAGCTTTCTTT
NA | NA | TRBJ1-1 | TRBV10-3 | CAISGGGYGTEAFF | TGTGCCATCAGTGGAGGAGGGTACGGCACTGAAGCTTTCTTT
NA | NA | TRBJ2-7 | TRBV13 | CASSPNLGGVSYEQYF | TGTGCCAGCAGCCCGAACCTCGGTGGGGTGTCCTACGAGCAGTACTTC
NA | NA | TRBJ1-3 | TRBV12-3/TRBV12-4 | CASTRGEGSSGNTIYF | TGTGCCAGCACCCGAGGAGAGGGCAGTTCTGGAAACACCATATATTTT
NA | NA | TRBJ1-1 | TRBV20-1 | CSASNGLWDTEAFF | TGCAGTGCTAGCAATGGTCTCTGGGACACTGAAGCTTTCTTT
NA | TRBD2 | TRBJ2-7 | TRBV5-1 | CASSPGTSASYEQYF | TGCGCCAGCAGCCCCGGGACTAGCGCCTCCTACGAGCAGTACTTC
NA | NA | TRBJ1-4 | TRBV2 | CASSKTGINEKLFF | TGTGCCAGCAGTAAGACAGGAATCAATGAAAAACTGTTTTTT
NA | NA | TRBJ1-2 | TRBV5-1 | CASKEGGFSNYGYTF | TGCGCCAGCAAGGAGGGGGGTTTTTCTAACTATGGCTACACCTTC
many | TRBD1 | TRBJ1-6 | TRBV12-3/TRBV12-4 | CASSLGGQNNSPLHF | TGTGCCAGCAGTTTAGGGGGACAGAATAATTCACCCCTCCACTTT
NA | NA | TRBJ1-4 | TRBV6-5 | CASSYRFPTGIGGTNEKLFF | TGTGCCAGCAGTTACCGGTTTCCCACAGGGATCGGCGGAACTAATGAAAAACTGTTTTTT
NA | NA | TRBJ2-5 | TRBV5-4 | CASSLITGIETQYF | TGTGCCAGCAGCTTGATCACCGGGATAGAGACCCAGTACTTC
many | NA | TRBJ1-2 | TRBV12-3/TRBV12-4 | CASSLGAAYGYTF | TGTGCCAGCAGTTTAGGGGCAGCGTATGGCTACACCTTC
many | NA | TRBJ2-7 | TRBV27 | CASSPEGPYEQYF | TGTGCCAGCAGCCCCGAGGGCCCCTACGAGCAGTACTTC
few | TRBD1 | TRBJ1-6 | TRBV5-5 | CASSQRDRLNSPLHF | TGTGCCAGCAGCCAACGGGACAGGCTAAATTCACCCCTCCACTTT
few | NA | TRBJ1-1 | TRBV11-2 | CASSLVGQRTNTEAFF | TGTGCCAGCAGCTTAGTAGGTCAGCGGACGAACACTGAAGCTTTCTTT
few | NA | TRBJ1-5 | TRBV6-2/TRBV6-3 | CASSYYRDQPQHF | TGTGCCAGCAGTTACTATAGAGATCAGCCCCAGCATTTT
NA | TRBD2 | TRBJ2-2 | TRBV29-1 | CSVEDLEAGENTGELFF | TGCAGCGTTGAAGACCTGGAAGCGGGAGAGAACACCGGGGAGCTGTTTTTT
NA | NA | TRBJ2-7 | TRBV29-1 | CSGGGTQAYEQYF | TGCAGCGGCGGCGGGACTCAAGCATACGAGCAGTACTTC